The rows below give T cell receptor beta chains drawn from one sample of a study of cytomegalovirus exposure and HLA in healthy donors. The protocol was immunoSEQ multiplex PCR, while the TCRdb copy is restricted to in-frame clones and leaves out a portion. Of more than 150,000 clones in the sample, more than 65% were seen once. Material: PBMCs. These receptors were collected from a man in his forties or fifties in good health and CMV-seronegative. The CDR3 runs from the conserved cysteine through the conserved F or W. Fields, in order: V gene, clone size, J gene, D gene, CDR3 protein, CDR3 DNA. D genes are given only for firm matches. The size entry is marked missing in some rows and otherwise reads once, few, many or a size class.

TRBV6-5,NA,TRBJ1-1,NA,CASSTQGHTEAFF,TGTGCCAGCAGTACACAGGGTCACACTGAAGCTTTCTTT
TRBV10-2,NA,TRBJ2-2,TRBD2,CASRLSGGGNTGELFF,TGCGCCAGCAGGCTTAGCGGGGGGGGGAACACCGGGGAGCTGTTTTTT
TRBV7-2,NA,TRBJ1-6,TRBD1,CASSTDRGQNSPLHF,TGTGCCAGCAGCACGGACAGGGGGCAAAATTCACCCCTCCACTTT
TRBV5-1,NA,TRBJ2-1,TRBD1,CASSLGGTGTYNEQFF,TGCGCCAGCAGCTTGGGTGGGACAGGGACCTACAATGAGCAGTTCTTC
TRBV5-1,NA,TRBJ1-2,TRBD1,CASSPGQGAAPGYTF,TGCGCCAGCAGCCCTGGACAGGGGGCGGCCCCTGGCTACACCTTC
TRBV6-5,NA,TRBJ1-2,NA,CASSRGRDYGYTF,TGTGCCAGCTCTAGGGGCCGGGACTATGGCTACACCTTC
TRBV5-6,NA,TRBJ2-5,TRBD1,CASKPTGDVETQYF,TGTGCCAGCAAGCCGACAGGGGATGTAGAGACCCAGTACTTC
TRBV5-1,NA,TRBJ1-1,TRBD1,CASPPRGTGAFF,TGCGCCAGCCCACCGAGGGGGACAGGAGCTTTCTTT
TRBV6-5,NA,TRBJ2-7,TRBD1,CASSLQGRPYEQYF,TGTGCCAGCAGCCTACAGGGGCGACCCTACGAGCAGTACTTC
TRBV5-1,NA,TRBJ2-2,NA,CASYRDIINTGELFF,TGCGCCAGTTACCGGGACATTATTAACACCGGGGAGCTGTTTTTT
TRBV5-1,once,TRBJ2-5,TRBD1,CASSRDSDKETQYF,TGCGCCAGCAGCCGGGACAGTGACAAAGAGACCCAGTACTTC
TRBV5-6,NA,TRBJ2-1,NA,CASSLRENNEQFF,TGTGCCAGCAGCTTGCGGGAGAACAATGAGCAGTTCTTC
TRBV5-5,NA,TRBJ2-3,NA,CASSFNRGLGTDTQYF,TGTGCCAGCAGCTTCAACAGGGGACTGGGCACAGATACGCAGTATTTT
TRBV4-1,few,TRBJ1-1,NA,CASRGHLKNTEAFF,TGCGCCAGCAGAGGACACCTAAAGAACACTGAAGCTTTCTTT
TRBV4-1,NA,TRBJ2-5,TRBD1,CASSQGLGAGGETQYF,TGCGCCAGCAGCCAAGGTCTAGGGGCAGGGGGAGAGACCCAGTACTTC
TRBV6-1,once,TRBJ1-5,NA,CASGDGPGQPQHF,TGTGCCAGCGGTGACGGGCCAGGGCAGCCCCAGCATTTT
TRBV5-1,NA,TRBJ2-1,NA,CASSRGASGYNEQFF,TGCGCCAGCAGCCGGGGGGCTAGCGGATACAATGAGCAGTTCTTC
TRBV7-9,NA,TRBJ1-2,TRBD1,CSSSRGTGFGYGYTF,TGTTCCAGCAGCCGCGGGACAGGGTTTGGCTATGGCTACACCTTC
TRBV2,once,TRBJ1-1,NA,CASSEVQWAANKAFF,TGTGCCAGCAGTGAAGTCCAATGGGCAGCCAACAAAGCTTTCTTT
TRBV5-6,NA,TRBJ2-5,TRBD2,CASSSTSGGAFETQYF,TGTGCCAGCAGCTCGACTAGCGGGGGGGCGTTTGAGACCCAGTACTTC
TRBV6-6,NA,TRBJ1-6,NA,CASSYMKGDNSPLHF,TGTGCCAGCAGTTATATGAAGGGGGATAATTCACCCCTCCACTTT
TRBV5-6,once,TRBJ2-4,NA,CASSAGLAKNIQYF,TGTGCCAGCAGCGCGGGTCTAGCCAAAAACATTCAGTACTTC
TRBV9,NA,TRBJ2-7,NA,CASGPEQYF,TGTGCCAGCGGGCCCGAGCAGTACTTC
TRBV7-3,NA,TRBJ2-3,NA,CASSRQASTDTQYF,TGTGCCAGCAGCAGACAGGCTAGCACAGATACGCAGTATTTT
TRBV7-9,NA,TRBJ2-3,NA,CASRQEGGTDTQYF,TGTGCCAGCAGGCAGGAGGGCGGGACAGATACGCAGTATTTT
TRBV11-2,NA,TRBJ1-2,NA,CASSLVGLSYGYTF,TGTGCCAGCAGCTTAGTGGGACTGTCCTATGGCTACACCTTC
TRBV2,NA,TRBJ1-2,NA,CASSDPGQNYGYTF,TGTGCCAGCAGTGACCCCGGACAGAACTATGGCTACACCTTC
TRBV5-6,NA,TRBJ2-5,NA,CATQQWAKEETQYF,TGTGCCACCCAACAATGGGCAAAAGAAGAGACCCAGTACTTC
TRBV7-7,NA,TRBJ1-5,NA,CASSLDEDQPQHF,TGTGCCAGCAGCTTAGATGAGGATCAGCCCCAGCATTTT
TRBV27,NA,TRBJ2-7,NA,CASSKGGAYEQYF,TGTGCCAGCAGCAAGGGGGGGGCCTACGAGCAGTACTTC
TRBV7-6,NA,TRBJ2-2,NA,CASSHVGGVNTGELFF,TGTGCCAGCAGCCACGTGGGGGGTGTGAACACCGGGGAGCTGTTTTTT
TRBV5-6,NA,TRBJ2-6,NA,CASSRSYGGYSGANVLTF,TGTGCCAGCAGCCGAAGCTACGGGGGATACTCTGGGGCCAACGTCCTGACTTTC
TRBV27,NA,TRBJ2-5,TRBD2,CASSFSGGGQYF,TGTGCCAGCAGTTTTTCTGGGGGGGGGCAGTACTTC
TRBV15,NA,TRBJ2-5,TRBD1,CATRIRTGVRGETQYF,TGTGCCACCAGAATCCGTACAGGGGTCAGAGGGGAGACCCAGTACTTC
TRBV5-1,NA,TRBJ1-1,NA,CASSFGGTLNTEAFF,TGCGCCAGCAGCTTTGGTGGTACACTGAACACTGAAGCTTTCTTT
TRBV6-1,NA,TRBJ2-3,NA,CASRPGQFTDTQYF,TGTGCCAGCAGACCCGGACAGTTCACAGATACGCAGTATTTT
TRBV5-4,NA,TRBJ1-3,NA,CASSRDTSSGNTIYF,TGTGCCAGCAGCAGGGACACGAGCTCTGGAAACACCATATATTTT
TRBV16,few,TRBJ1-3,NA,CASSQSGGSGNTIYF,TGTGCCAGCAGCCAATCAGGCGGCTCTGGAAACACCATATATTTT
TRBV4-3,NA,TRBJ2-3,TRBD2,CASSQDLGLAGGKNTQYF,TGCGCCAGCAGCCAAGATCTCGGACTAGCGGGGGGGAAGAATACGCAGTATTTT
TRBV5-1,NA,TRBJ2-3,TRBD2,CASRLSGGGTDTQYF,TGCGCCAGCAGACTTAGCGGGGGGGGCACAGATACGCAGTATTTT
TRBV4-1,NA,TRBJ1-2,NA,CASSQNRAQGYTF,TGCGCCAGCAGCCAGAACAGGGCCCAAGGCTACACCTTC
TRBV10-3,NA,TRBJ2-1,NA,CAITGHLRNEQFF,TGTGCCATAACGGGACACCTCCGCAATGAGCAGTTCTTC
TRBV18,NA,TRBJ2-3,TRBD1,CASSPDRGRVDTQYF,TGTGCCAGCTCACCGGACAGGGGGCGCGTAGATACGCAGTATTTT
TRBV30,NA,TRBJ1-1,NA,CAGRRAEAFF,TGTGCCGGGCGACGAGCTGAAGCTTTCTTT
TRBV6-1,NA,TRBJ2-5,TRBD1,CASKQVGQGQETQYF,TGTGCCAGCAAGCAAGTGGGACAGGGGCAAGAGACCCAGTACTTC